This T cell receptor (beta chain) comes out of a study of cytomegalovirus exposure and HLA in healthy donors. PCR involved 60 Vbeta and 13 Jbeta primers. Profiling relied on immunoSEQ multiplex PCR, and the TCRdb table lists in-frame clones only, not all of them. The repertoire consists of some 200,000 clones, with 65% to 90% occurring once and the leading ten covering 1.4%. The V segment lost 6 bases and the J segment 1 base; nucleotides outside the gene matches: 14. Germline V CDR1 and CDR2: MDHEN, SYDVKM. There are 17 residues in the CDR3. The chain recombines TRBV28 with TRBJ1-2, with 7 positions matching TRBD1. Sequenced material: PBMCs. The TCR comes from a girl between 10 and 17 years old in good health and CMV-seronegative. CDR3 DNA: TGTGCCAGCAGCCCCCGTGTCCGGGACAGCTATAACTATGGCTACACCTTC. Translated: CASSPRVRDSYNYGYTF.